Presented here are 5 T cell receptor beta chains from one specimen sequenced in a study of cytomegalovirus exposure and HLA in healthy donors. The table came from immunoSEQ multiplex PCR; TCRdb's copy has only in-frame clones and leaves some out. Among 55,000 to 65,000 clones listed, just over 90% were seen once. The sequenced sample was PBMCs. The receptors stem from a man younger than 35 in good health and CMV-seronegative.

The chain joins TRBV7-2 to TRBJ2-1; 11 bases match TRBD2. CDR1 and CDR2 (germline): SGHTA, FQGNSA. This CDR3 has 17 residues. The J segment lost 15 bases and the V segment lost 5 bases, leaving 21 bases of the junction unmatched. This chain's CDR3 is CASSRNLGLAGGWVRFF. In DNA form, the CDR3 reads TGTGCCAGCAGCCGAAACCTAGGACTAGCGGGCGGGTGGGTACGGTTCTTC.

The CDR3 DNA sequence: TGTGCCAGCAGTTACGTTGGTAGCGCAACCTACAATGAGCAGTTCTTC. Amino acids: CASSYVGSATYNEQFF. The rearrangement uses TRBV6-5 and TRBJ2-1; possibly TRBD2 for D (5 bases). The CDR3 extends over 16 amino acids. The ends were cut back, 2 bases at V and 2 bases at J, with 13 bases in the middle. Germline V gene data show CDR1 as MNHEY and CDR2 as SVGAGI.

The genes are TRBV10-1 and TRBJ2-3; D remains ambiguous. Trimming removed 0 bases from V and 1 base from J, with 11 bases in between. The germline gives CDR1 WNHNN, CDR2 SYGVQD (reference sequence). This CDR3 is 16 amino acids long. CDR3 nucleotides: TGCGCCAGCAGTGAGTCGACGGCCCAGGGCACAGATACGCAGTATTTT. Translated: CASSESTAQGTDTQYF.

V gene TRBV4-2 combines with J gene TRBJ2-1; TRBD2 matches 11 bases. Trimming removed 3 bases from V and 6 bases from J; junction bases left unmatched: 4. The germline V gene has CDR1 LGHNA and CDR2 YNFKEQ. This CDR3 is built from 15 residues. In DNA form, the CDR3 reads TGTGCCAGCAGCCATCCCCTAGCGGGAGGCAATGAGCAGTTCTTC. Residues: CASSHPLAGGNEQFF.

This clone showed up just once. The chain couples TRBV11-3 to TRBJ2-1, with 7 bases aligning to TRBD2. Germline trimming cut 5 bases from V and 6 bases from J; bases unmatched to any gene: 10. The CDR3 runs to 15 residues. Germline values: CDR1 SGHNT, CDR2 YENEEA. CDR3 DNA sequence: TGTGCCAGCAGCGACCGAGGGAGGGACGTCAATGAGCAGTTCTTC. It specifies CASSDRGRDVNEQFF.